This is a list of T cell receptor beta chains from one sample in a study of T cells after yellow fever vaccination. One entry per CDR3 protein, called by TCRdb with MiXCR from the 5' RACE reads. The sample shows about 63,000 distinct CDR3 sequences, about 7.8% of them seen only once. This sample comprised CD8+ T cells sorted from PBMCs, obtained 15 days after the yellow fever booster vaccination. These receptors all come from a man aged 25-45 years who received the YFV17D yellow fever vaccine. CDR3s include the opening cysteine and the closing phenylalanine or tryptophan. The order of the fields is clone size, V gene, J gene, D gene, CDR3 protein, CDR3 DNA. A D gene is named only where the DNA matches it firmly. Rows give clone size only sometimes, using once, few, many, or a class for an expanded clone.

many,TRBV7-6,TRBJ2-7,TRBD1,CASSLGTGGWEQYF,TGTGCCAGCAGCTTAGGGACAGGGGGCTGGGAGCAGTACTTC
many,TRBV20-1,TRBJ2-3,-,CSARSGPSTDTQYF,TGCAGTGCTAGAAGTGGCCCTAGCACAGATACGCAGTATTTT
-,TRBV27,TRBJ1-1,TRBD1,CASSTTGLTEAFF,TGTGCCAGCAGCACGACAGGGCTTACTGAAGCTTTCTTT
many,TRBV5-6,TRBJ2-2,TRBD2,CASRRGRAFAGELFF,TGTGCCAGCAGACGCGGGAGGGCCTTTGCCGGGGAGCTGTTTTTT
many,TRBV4-3,TRBJ2-3,TRBD2,CASSPGLATDTQYF,TGCGCCAGCAGCCCGGGACTAGCCACAGATACGCAGTATTTT
many,TRBV27,TRBJ2-2,-,CASSPSPAPTGELFF,TGTGCCAGCAGCCCAAGCCCGGCCCCCACCGGGGAGCTGTTTTTT
few,TRBV7-2,TRBJ2-7,-,CASSLFVTVEQYF,TGTGCCAGCAGCTTATTTGTTACGGTCGAGCAGTACTTC
many,TRBV15,TRBJ2-3,TRBD2,CATSSSGSSTDTQYF,TGTGCCACCAGCAGTAGCGGGTCTAGCACAGATACGCAGTATTTT
many,TRBV27,TRBJ2-7,TRBD2,CASSLSPGTSGSSYEQYF,TGTGCCAGCAGTTTAAGTCCCGGGACTAGCGGGAGCTCCTACGAGCAGTACTTC
many,TRBV7-3,TRBJ1-1,TRBD1,CASSPLGTGDTEAFF,TGTGCCAGCAGCCCCCTCGGGACAGGGGACACTGAAGCTTTCTTT
many,TRBV28,TRBJ1-5,TRBD1,CASKWDSKYSNQPQHF,TGTGCCAGCAAGTGGGACAGCAAATATAGCAATCAGCCCCAGCATTTT
many,TRBV21-1,TRBJ2-3,-,CASSKDQREATGSTDTQYF,TGTGCCAGCAGCAAAGATCAGCGGGAGGCTACGGGGAGCACAGATACGCAGTATTTT
many,TRBV12-3/TRBV12-4,TRBJ2-2,TRBD1,CASSPGTANTGELFF,TGTGCCAGCAGTCCCGGGACAGCCAACACCGGGGAGCTGTTTTTT
many,TRBV4-3,TRBJ2-3,TRBD2,CASSRFRASGGRDITDTQYF,TGCGCCAGCAGCCGTTTCCGGGCTAGCGGGGGACGGGACATCACAGATACGCAGTATTTT
many,TRBV27,TRBJ1-5,-,CASRDPRSNQPQHF,TGTGCCAGCAGGGACCCTAGGAGCAATCAGCCCCAGCATTTT
many,TRBV7-9,TRBJ2-5,TRBD1,CASSADRGRETQYF,TGTGCCAGCAGCGCAGACAGGGGGAGAGAGACCCAGTACTTC
many,TRBV18,TRBJ2-7,TRBD1,CASSPPTGWDYEQYF,TGTGCCAGCTCACCACCGACAGGGTGGGACTACGAGCAGTACTTC
-,TRBV4-3,TRBJ2-2,TRBD2,CASSPGRGAGELFF,TGCGCCAGCAGCCCAGGCCGGGGGGCCGGGGAGCTGTTTTTT
many,TRBV6-5,TRBJ1-2,-,CASSYDSNYGYTF,TGTGCCAGCAGTTACGACAGCAACTATGGCTACACCTTC
many,TRBV6-2/TRBV6-3,TRBJ2-1,-,CASIGIHNEQFF,TGTGCCAGCATCGGAATCCACAATGAGCAGTTCTTC
many,TRBV12-3/TRBV12-4,TRBJ2-2,-,CASARGSGELFF,TGTGCCAGCGCCCGGGGCTCCGGGGAGCTGTTTTTT
many,TRBV20-1,TRBJ1-3,-,CSSRGHNKNTIYF,TGCAGTAGCAGGGGTCACAATAAGAACACCATATATTTT
-,TRBV25-1,TRBJ2-2,-,CASSGAGQRPNTGELFF,TGTGCCAGCAGTGGGGCAGGGCAAAGACCGAACACCGGGGAGCTGTTTTTT
-,TRBV27,TRBJ1-2,-,CASSLGGGDYGYTF,TGTGCCAGCAGTTTGGGGGGAGGAGACTATGGCTACACCTTC
many,TRBV4-3,TRBJ2-3,TRBD1,CASSQAAGTGLTDTQYF,TGCGCCAGCAGCCAGGCCGCCGGGACAGGGCTGACAGATACGCAGTATTTT
many,TRBV9,TRBJ1-2,-,CASSRGDFSGYTF,TGTGCCAGCAGCCGGGGGGACTTTAGTGGCTACACCTTC
many,TRBV4-2,TRBJ1-1,-,CASSQALEGSEAFF,TGTGCCAGCAGCCAGGCCTTAGAGGGGTCTGAAGCTTTCTTT
many,TRBV27,TRBJ2-7,-,CASTSSTEQYF,TGTGCCAGCACCTCTAGCACCGAGCAGTACTTC